This TCR beta chain is drawn from a study of shared clonotypes between healthy human individuals. Healthy adults negative for HIV, lacking recent acute infections or vaccinations, served as donors. Trimming removed 7 bases from V and 0 bases from J, with 7 bases in between. CDR3 size: 14 residues. In germline, CDR1 is LNHDA, CDR2 SQIVND (reference sequence). Sorted-subset replicate PCR reactions were performed with about 210 ng DNA, corresponding to roughly 30,000 T cell genomes. The assay was immunoSEQ multiplex PCR, and TCRdb's table has in-frame clones only and misses some. The repertoire holds more than 1,200,000 clones, with 98% to 99% as singletons.

This clonotype originated in a man aged 25-40 years in good health. The source material was naive CD4+ T cells sorted from blood. Subset: CD45RA+ positively selected. The chain carries TRBV19 and TRBJ2-6, with D possibly TRBD1 on 5 matching bases. The CDR3 DNA reads TGTGCCAGTAAGGGGTTCTCTGGGGCCAACGTCCTGACTTTC. Translated: CASKGFSGANVLTF.